This T cell receptor (beta chain) appears in the sequencing data of a study of blood T cell repertoires in COVID-19. Study-wide background: The analysed material was cDNA or gDNA that came from T cells, B-cell-depleted T cells, or PBMCs.

This CDR3 is built from 16 residues. V shed 3 bases and J 7 bases; nucleotides not matched to a gene: 11. Germline CDR1 and CDR2: SGHAT and FQNNGV. TCRdb's copy holds only in-frame clones and misses some; the assay was immunoSEQ multiplex PCR. This sample yields about 74,000 clones, of which about four fifths are seen a single time; 36% belongs to the top ten. This chain connects TRBV11-2 to TRBJ2-1; 8 nucleotides match TRBD2. The sequencing input was peripheral blood. This receptor was obtained from a man between 65 and 85 years old with acute or convalescent COVID-19. The chain's CDR3 is CASSLRVAGSGNEQFF. The CDR3 DNA sequence: TGTGCCAGCAGCTTGAGGGTAGCGGGATCGGGAAATGAGCAGTTCTTC.